What follows describes a single T cell receptor beta chain. V gave up 7 bases and J gave up 4 bases, with 11 bases separating them. Germline V lookup: CDR1 SQVTM, CDR2 ANQGSEA. This CDR3 region has 12 residues. These data are taken from a study of blood T cell repertoires in COVID-19. Clones were read by immunoSEQ multiplex PCR, and TCRdb kept only the in-frame ones, dropping some. Of 100,000 or so clones in the sample, around 90% were seen once. The sample comprised peripheral blood. This chain connects TRBV29-1 to TRBJ2-1; TRBD2 might be the D (6 bases). The clonotype was recovered from a man aged 65 to 79 with acute or convalescent COVID-19. The CDR3 region is CSAPGGYNEQFF. Here the CDR3 DNA reads TGCAGCGCCCCCGGGGGTTACAATGAGCAGTTCTTC.